A single sample gave rise to the 26 T cell receptor beta chains below, sequenced in a study of blood T cells in healthy people across ages. With a J-beta primer mix and a sample-barcoded 5' primer, a second PCR ran roughly 6 to 11 cycles. TCRdb re-called the 5' RACE reads through MiXCR, storing one row per CDR3 protein. The table lists about 720,000 distinct CDR3 sequences, about 20% of them singletons. The material sequenced was blood. Every receptor here comes from an older man in good health.

This clonotype showed up just a few times. The genes are TRBV12-3 or TRBV12-4 and TRBJ1-5; D remains ambiguous. The CDR3 totals 16 residues. V was cut by 5 bases and J by 7 bases, with 21 bases left in between. CDR3 sequence (DNA): TGTGCCAGCAGTCCGCCCGGACCCGGTATGTACCAGCCCCAGCATTTT. Amino acid sequence: CASSPPGPGMYQPQHF.

V is TRBV20-1 and J is TRBJ2-1, with D unresolved. Germline loops: CDR1 DFQATT, CDR2 SNEGSKA (reference sequence). V dropped 2 bases and J dropped 9 bases, with 8 bases sitting between them. CDR3 size: 11 residues. The CDR3 DNA reads TGCAGTGCTAGACAAATGAGTGAGCAGTTCTTC. It codes for CSARQMSEQFF.

The sample holds a few counts of this clonotype. V and J are TRBV6-1 and TRBJ2-6, with D uncertain. Trimming took 6 bases from V and 0 from J, leaving 18 bases between them. Germline V gives CDR1 MNHNS, CDR2 SASEGT. This CDR3 has 18 residues. CDR3 protein: CASSKTWISLSGANVLTF. DNA for the CDR3: TGTGCCAGCAGCAAAACCTGGATATCCCTCTCTGGGGCCAACGTCCTGACTTTC.

This clonotype was detected ten times or more. This sequence joins TRBV12-5 and TRBJ1-1; weak D call: TRBD1 (5 bases). This CDR3 is 13 amino acids long. Germline values: CDR1 LGHNT, CDR2 FRNRAP. Trimming stripped 6 bases from V and 2 bases from J, with 10 bases between. The CDR3: CASGRGSNTEAFF. The DNA for the CDR3 is TGTGCTAGTGGACGGGGGAGCAACACTGAAGCTTTCTTT.

This clonotype was counted only a few times. The rearrangement uses TRBV5-1 and TRBJ2-7; D is tentatively TRBD1 or TRBD2 (5 bases each). Germline CDR1 and CDR2: SGHRS and YFSETQ. V was clipped by 2 bases and J by 0 bases, with 12 bases between them. CDR3 length equals 15 residues. The CDR3 DNA reads as TGCGCCAGCAGCTTCGGGACGGTAAGCTCCTACGAGCAGTACTTC. This translates into CASSFGTVSSYEQYF. The whole variable domain, remainder taken from reference TRBV5-1 and TRBJ2-7, is KAGVTQTPRYLIKTRGQQVTLSCSPISGHRSVSWYQQTPGQGLQFLFEYFSETQRNKGNFPGRFSGRQFSNSRSEMNVSTLELGDSALYLCASSFGTVSSYEQYFGPGTRLTVT.

The chain uses TRBV20-1 and TRBJ1-5, with D tentatively TRBD1 (5 bases). CDR3 length: 15 amino acids. CDR1 and CDR2 from the germline V gene are DFQATT and SNEGSKA (reference sequence). Trimming cost V 1 base and J 1 base, with 11 bases left between them. CDR3 in DNA: TGCAGTGCTAGAGGAAGGGGCGGCAGCAATCAGCCCCAGCATTTT. Translating gives CSARGRGGSNQPQHF.

This clonotype was counted a few times. The V gene is TRBV18, the J gene TRBJ2-1; D uncertain. This CDR3 has 15 residues. CDR1 and CDR2 from the germline V gene are KGHSH and LQKENI. V lost 4 bases to trimming and J lost 4 bases, with 14 bases between them. CDR3 protein: CASSQGTHPYNEQFF. CDR3 in DNA: TGTGCCAGCTCACAAGGCACCCATCCATACAATGAGCAGTTCTTC. The variable domain in full, with the rest retrieved from reference TRBV18 and TRBJ2-1, is NAGVMQNPRHLVRRRGQEARLRCSPMKGHSHVYWYRQLPEEGLKFMVYLQKENIIDESGMPKERFSAEFPKEGPSILRIQQVVRGDSAAYFCASSQGTHPYNEQFFGPGTRLTVL.

This chain's CDR3 is CASSRPARGREETQYF. CDR3 bases: TGTGCCAGCTCACGACCGGCCAGGGGTAGGGAAGAGACCCAGTACTTC. The chain couples TRBV18 to TRBJ2-1; maybe TRBD1 (6 bases). With the DNA end fitting TRBJ2-5 better, the J assignment may be wrong. There are 16 residues in the CDR3. The V gene's germline CDR1 is KGHSH and CDR2 LQKENI.

This clonotype was seen ten or more times. V and J are TRBV5-1 and TRBJ1-2; D remains ambiguous. Germline V CDR1 and CDR2: SGHRS, YFSETQ. This CDR3 comprises 16 residues. The V end was cut by 5 bases, the J end by 3 bases, with 20 bases between. CDR3 sequence: CASRPYLTGRHYGYTF. The DNA for the CDR3 is TGCGCCAGCAGACCATACCTTACCGGCAGGCACTATGGCTACACCTTC.

This clonotype occurred a few times. The conserved phenylalanine or tryptophan normally closing the CDR3 is absent here, so this likely arose from a read error. The genes are TRBV12-3 or TRBV12-4 and TRBJ2-5; D perhaps matches TRBD2 (5 bases). CDR3 length equals 12 residues. CDR3 DNA sequence: TGTGCCAGCAGATTAGGAGGAGAGACCCAGTACCTC. It translates to CASRLGGETQYL.

The sample holds a few counts of this clonotype. The genes are TRBV20-1 and TRBJ2-7, with 8 bases aligning to TRBD2. Germline lookup yields CDR1 DFQATT and CDR2 SNEGSKA (reference sequence). There are 15 residues in the CDR3. V shed 1 base, J shed 2 bases, and the junction held 7 bases outside the gene matches. The CDR3 DNA reads as TGCAGTGCTAGAGCGGGCGGGGGGCCCACCTACGAGCAGTACTTC. Its translation is CSARAGGGPTYEQYF.

J is TRBJ1-5 and V is TRBV20-1; no clear D gene. Germline V gene data show CDR1 as DFQATT and CDR2 as SNEGSKA (reference sequence). The CDR3 consists of 14 residues. V shed 3 bases and J shed 7 bases, with 16 bases lying between them. CDR3 amino acids: CSASKTLLRQPQHF. CDR3 nucleotide sequence: TGCAGTGCTAGCAAGACACTTTTGCGGCAGCCCCAGCATTTT.

The chain has TRBV20-1 and TRBJ2-7; 7 bases map to TRBD1. CDR1 is DFQATT, CDR2 SNEGSKA, per germline (reference sequence). J was trimmed by 5 bases and V by 7 bases; bases with no gene match: 8. The CDR3 spans 12 residues. CDR3 in DNA: TGCAGTGGACGGCAGGGGGTCGACGAGCAGTACTTC. Encoded protein: CSGRQGVDEQYF.

In DNA form, the CDR3 reads TGTGCCAGTAGGACACAGGGTGTACGGGAAAAACTGTTTTTT. Its protein is CASRTQGVREKLFF. This chain links TRBV19 with TRBJ1-4; a possible D gene is TRBD1 (6 bases). The CDR3 runs 14 residues. Germline CDR1 and CDR2: LNHDA and SQIVND (reference sequence). Deletions cut 6 bases from V and 8 bases from J, with 16 bases between.

The chain carries TRBV7-6 and TRBJ1-4; maybe TRBD1 (6 bases). V shed 1 base and J shed 7 bases, with 16 bases lying between them. Germline lookup yields CDR1 SGHVS and CDR2 FNYEAQ. The CDR3 has 16 amino acids. For the CDR3, the DNA is TGTGCCAGCAGCTTAGGAGGCTGGGGGGCGCGTGAAAAACTGTTTTTT. Its protein product is CASSLGGWGAREKLFF.

This clonotype was observed a few times. The V call is TRBV5-1, the J call TRBJ2-1, with 7 bases matching TRBD1. Germline lookup yields CDR1 SGHRS and CDR2 YFSETQ. The CDR3 loop spans 16 amino acids. Trimming removed 4 bases from V and 0 bases from J; junction bases left unmatched: 7. The CDR3 sequence is CASSVIGGTSYNEQFF. In DNA, the CDR3 is TGCGCCAGCAGCGTCATAGGGGGCACCTCCTACAATGAGCAGTTCTTC.

This chain links TRBV6-2 or TRBV6-3 with TRBJ2-1; D is ambiguous. The J call is uncertain, as TRBJ2-7 better fits the DNA end. Germline CDR1 reads MNHEY; CDR2 reads SVGEGT. This CDR3 contains 13 residues. The CDR3 region is CASSPIRRHEQYV. The CDR3 DNA reads TGTGCCAGCAGTCCTATCCGGCGCCACGAGCAGTACGTC.

The chain links TRBV6-1 to TRBJ1-2; no definite D call. Trimming pared 6 bases from V and 2 bases from J, leaving 7 bases between. The germline gives CDR1 MNHNS, CDR2 SASEGT. This CDR3 is built from 12 residues. Here the CDR3 reads CASRVQNYGYTF. CDR3 sequence (DNA): TGTGCCAGCAGGGTACAGAACTATGGCTACACCTTC.

The sample holds a few counts of this clonotype. V usage is TRBV28 and J usage is TRBJ1-1; possibly TRBD1 for D (5 bases). Germline V gene sequence: CDR1 MDHEN, CDR2 SYDVKM. Trimming left V 7 bases short and J 7 bases short, with 10 bases between. This CDR3 has 11 residues. The CDR3 DNA is TGTGCCAGCACTCCGGGACGTGAAGCTTTCTTT. It specifies CASTPGREAFF.

This clonotype was counted between two and nine times. CDR3 amino acids: CASSWTASGNTIYF. The CDR3 nucleotides are TGTGCCAGCAGCTGGACAGCATCTGGAAACACCATATATTTT. The J gene is TRBJ1-3, the V gene TRBV5-6; tentatively, D is TRBD1 (6 bases). Germline loops: CDR1 SGHDT, CDR2 YYEEEE. V was pared by 3 bases and J by 1 base, with 8 bases between. The CDR3 consists of 14 residues. Full variable domain (outside the CDR3, taken from reference TRBV5-6 and TRBJ1-3): DAGVTQSPTHLIKTRGQQVTLRCSPKSGHDTVSWYQQALGQGPQFIFQYYEEEERQRGNFPDRFSGHQFPNYSSELNVNALLLGDSALYLCASSWTASGNTIYFGEGSWLTVV.

V is TRBV24-1 and J is TRBJ2-3, with TRBD2 as a possible D gene (5 bases). The CDR3 sequence is 18 residues long. V lost 0 bases and J lost 1, with 16 bases in between. In germline, CDR1 is KGHDR, CDR2 SFDVKD. In DNA, the CDR3 is TGTGCCACCAGTGATTTGGGGGTCGCAGAAGCGGGCACAGATACGCAGTATTTT. Its protein is CATSDLGVAEAGTDTQYF.

This clonotype was observed a handful of times. J is TRBJ2-1 and V is TRBV7-7, with D possibly being TRBD1 or TRBD2 (5 bases each). CDR3 size: 15 residues. The V and J ends lost 0 bases and 6 bases respectively, with 12 bases between them. The germline V gene encodes CDR1 SSHAT and CDR2 FNYEAQ (reference sequence). The DNA of the CDR3 is TGTGCCAGCAGCTTAGCGGGACCTAACACCAATGAGCAGTTCTTC. It yields the protein CASSLAGPNTNEQFF.

The chain is built from TRBV4-3 and TRBJ1-1; no clear D gene. This CDR3 has 14 amino acids. Germline assignment: CDR1 LGHNA and CDR2 YSLEER. V gave up 2 bases and J gave up 4 bases, with 11 bases separating them. CDR3 protein: CASSQSLGITEAFF. The DNA of the CDR3 is TGCGCCAGCAGCCAATCGTTGGGGATCACTGAAGCTTTCTTT.

There are a few counts of this clonotype. The chain couples TRBV3-1 to TRBJ2-3; 7 bases are shared with TRBD1. Germline assignment: CDR1 LGHDT and CDR2 YNNKEL (reference sequence). V dropped 1 base and J dropped 3; count of bases not matched to a gene: 13. The CDR3 runs 18 residues. The CDR3: CASSQVWNRDRSTDTQYF. The CDR3 DNA sequence: TGTGCCAGCAGCCAAGTTTGGAACCGGGACAGAAGTACAGATACGCAGTATTTT.

This clonotype came up many times. The chain's CDR3 is CSASEDRGGSPLHF. The CDR3, as DNA: TGCAGTGCTAGCGAGGACAGGGGAGGTTCACCCCTCCACTTT. The rearrangement links TRBV20-1 to TRBJ1-6; 9 positions match TRBD1. The germline V gene encodes CDR1 DFQATT and CDR2 SNEGSKA (reference sequence). J was trimmed by 9 bases and V by 3 bases; bases with no gene match: 6. The CDR3 runs 14 residues.

This clonotype appeared a few times. The gene calls are TRBV9 and TRBJ2-1; D is undetermined. The CDR3 is made up of 15 amino acids. CDR1 is SGDLS, CDR2 YYNGEE, per germline. V lost 2 bases and J 7 bases, leaving 16 bases between the germline ends. CDR3 DNA sequence: TGTGCCAGCAGCGTTATGCCTAGTCAAGGGAATGAGCAGTTCTTC. It is translated as CASSVMPSQGNEQFF.